These 6 T cell receptor beta chains came from one sample sequenced in a study of blood T cell repertoires in COVID-19. Profiled with immunoSEQ multiplex PCR; TCRdb holds only in-frame clones, not every one. The data show about 180,000 clones, about 79% seen once. The sequenced material came from peripheral blood. These receptors were collected from a woman aged 70-85 years with acute or convalescent COVID-19.

The chain employs TRBV19 and TRBJ1-2; TRBD1 aligns across 7 bases. CDR1 and CDR2 from the germline V gene are LNHDA and SQIVND (reference sequence). Unmatched junction bases numbered 5, after V lost 7 bases and J lost 3 bases. This CDR3 has 13 amino acids. CDR3 sequence: CASTAGQHYGYTF. The DNA for the CDR3 is TGTGCCAGTACCGCGGGACAGCACTATGGCTACACCTTC.

The rearrangement uses TRBV18 and TRBJ1-1; TRBD1 aligns across 7 bases. V lost 3 bases, J lost 2 bases, and 15 bases stayed unmatched. CDR1 is KGHSH, CDR2 LQKENI, per germline. This CDR3 has 18 amino acids. This chain's CDR3 is CASSPTTLSGTANTEAFF. The CDR3 DNA reads as TGTGCCAGCTCACCCACAACGCTATCCGGGACAGCAAACACTGAAGCTTTCTTT.

A remark on this clone: Other DNA sequences within the sample encode an identical CDR3. The chain recombines TRBV18 with TRBJ1-1; a possible D gene is TRBD1 (5 bases). The CDR3 runs 13 residues. Trimming stripped 5 bases from V and 1 base from J, with 8 bases between. CDR1 is KGHSH, CDR2 LQKENI, per germline. The CDR3 sequence is CASSSDRNTEAFF. Here the CDR3 DNA reads TGTGCCAGCTCATCCGACAGGAACACTGAAGCTTTCTTT.

J is TRBJ2-5 and V is TRBV19; 11 nucleotides line up with TRBD1. This CDR3 has 15 residues. V dropped 6 bases and J dropped 5; count of bases not matched to a gene: 8. CDR1 and CDR2 (germline): LNHDA, SQIVND (reference sequence). The chain's CDR3 is CASRKGTGGVETQYF. The CDR3 DNA is TGTGCCAGTAGGAAGGGGACAGGGGGTGTGGAGACCCAGTACTTC.

The chain combines TRBV6-5 with TRBJ2-1, with 7 bases that match TRBD2. Germline V gene sequence: CDR1 MNHEY, CDR2 SVGAGI. The CDR3 runs to 14 residues. The junction had 10 bases not matched to a gene; V was cut back by 6 bases and J by 8 bases. This chain's CDR3 is CASSVGGSQDEQFF. CDR3 nucleotides: TGTGCCAGCAGCGTTGGCGGGAGTCAAGATGAGCAGTTCTTC.

V is TRBV9 and J is TRBJ1-6, with TRBD1 identical over 8 bases. The length of the CDR3 is 16 residues. In germline, CDR1 is SGDLS, CDR2 YYNGEE. The V and J ends lost 0 bases and 10 bases, in that order; junction bases with no gene match: 9. The CDR3 bases are TGTGCCAGCAGCGTAGATACAGGGGGGTATGGGTCACCCCTCCACTTT. Its translation: CASSVDTGGYGSPLHF.